This T cell receptor beta chain was captured in a study of T cells in tuberculosis. Across the study: A South African cohort included IGRA-negative adolescents, latently infected IGRA-positive adolescents and adults with active tuberculosis.

The time point: new active TB diagnosis, blood taken before or within 7 days of starting treatment. On average about 100,000 T cells per donor were immunosequenced. General study points: Smaller distances to GMM-specific TCRs suggested their expansion in active tuberculosis.

This CDR3 comprises 14 residues. In germline, CDR1 is WNHNN, CDR2 SYGVQD (reference sequence). With 0 bases removed from V and 1 base from J, the gap between germline ends came to 3 bases. Comment on this clone: Antigen unknown.

Produced via immunoSEQ multiplex PCR; TCRdb's table is partial and in-frame only. The data show fewer than 35,000 clones, with more than 70% seen just once and about 5% held by the top ten. The sample here was PBMCs, taken at tuberculosis diagnosis. The TCR originated in an adult with tuberculosis. V usage is TRBV10-1 and J usage is TRBJ2-2; D gene uncertain. CDR3 sequence reads: CASSESGNTGELFF. The CDR3, as DNA: TGCGCCAGCAGTGAGTCCGGGAACACCGGGGAGCTGTTTTTT.